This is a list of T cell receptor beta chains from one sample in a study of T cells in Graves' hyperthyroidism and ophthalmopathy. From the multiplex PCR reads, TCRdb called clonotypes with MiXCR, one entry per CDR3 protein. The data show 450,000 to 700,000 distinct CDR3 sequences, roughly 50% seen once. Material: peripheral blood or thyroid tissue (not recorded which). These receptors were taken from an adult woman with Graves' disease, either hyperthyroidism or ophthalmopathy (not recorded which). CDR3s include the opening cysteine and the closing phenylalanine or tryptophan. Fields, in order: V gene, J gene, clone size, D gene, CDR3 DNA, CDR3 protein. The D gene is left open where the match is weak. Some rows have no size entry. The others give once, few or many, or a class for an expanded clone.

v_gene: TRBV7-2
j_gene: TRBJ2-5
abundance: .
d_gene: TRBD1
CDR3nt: TGTGCCAGCAGCTCGCCGCAGGGGGAAGAGACCCAGTACTTC
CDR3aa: CASSSPQGEETQYF

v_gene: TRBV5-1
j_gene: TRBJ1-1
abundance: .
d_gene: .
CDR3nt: TGCGCCAGCAAGGCGGACAGAGCGAACACTGAAGCTTTCTTT
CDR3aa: CASKADRANTEAFF

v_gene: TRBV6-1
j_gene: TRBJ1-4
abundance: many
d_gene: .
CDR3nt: TGTGCCTCAAGGAGGGCGGCTGAAAAACTGTTTTTT
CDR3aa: CASRRAAEKLFF

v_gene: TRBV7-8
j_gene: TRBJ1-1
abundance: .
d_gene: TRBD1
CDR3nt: TGTGCCAGCAGCTTTCAGGGGGCAGTTGCTTTCTTT
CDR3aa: CASSFQGAVAFF

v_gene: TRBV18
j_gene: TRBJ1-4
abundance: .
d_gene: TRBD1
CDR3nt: TGTGCCAGCTCACCGTTAACAGGGGAGGCTGAAAAACTGTTTTTT
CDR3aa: CASSPLTGEAEKLFF

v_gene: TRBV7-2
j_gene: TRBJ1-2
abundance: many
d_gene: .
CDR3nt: TGTGCCAGCAGCCCTCTGGGGGGGCTTGTTAACTATGGCTACACCTTC
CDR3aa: CASSPLGGLVNYGYTF

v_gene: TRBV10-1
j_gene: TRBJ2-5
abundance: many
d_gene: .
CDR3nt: TGCGCCAGCAGTGAGGGCTGGGGGGAGACCCAGTACTTC
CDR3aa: CASSEGWGETQYF

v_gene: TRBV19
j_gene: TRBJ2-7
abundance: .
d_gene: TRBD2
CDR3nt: TGTGCCAGTACCGGGACTAGCGCTTACGAGCAGTACTTC
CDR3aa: CASTGTSAYEQYF

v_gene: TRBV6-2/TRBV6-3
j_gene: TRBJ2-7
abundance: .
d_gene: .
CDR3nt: TGTGCCAGCAGTCGCGGGACAGCGTACGAGCAGTACTTC
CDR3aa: CASSRGTAYEQYF

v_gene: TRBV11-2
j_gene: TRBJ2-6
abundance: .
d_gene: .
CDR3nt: TGTGCCAGCAGTGCTACCGTAAGATCTGGGGCCAACGTCCTGACTTTC
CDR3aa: CASSATVRSGANVLTF

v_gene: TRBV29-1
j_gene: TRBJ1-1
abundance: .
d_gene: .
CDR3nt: TGCAGCGTCGGGGGCGGTAGGACTGAAGCTTTCTTT
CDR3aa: CSVGGGRTEAFF

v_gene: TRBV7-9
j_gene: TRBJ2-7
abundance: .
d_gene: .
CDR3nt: TGTGCCAGCAGCTTCAGACAGACGAACACCGGGCAGTACTTC
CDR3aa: CASSFRQTNTGQYF

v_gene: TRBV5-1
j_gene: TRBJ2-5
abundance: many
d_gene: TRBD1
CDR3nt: TGCGCCAGCAGCTTGGAGGGGGCAGGGGTATTAGGAGAGACCCAGTACTTC
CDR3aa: CASSLEGAGVLGETQYF

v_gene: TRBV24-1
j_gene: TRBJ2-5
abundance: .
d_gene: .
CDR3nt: TGTGCCACCCGGGAAGGGAGTCAAGAGACCCAGTACTTC
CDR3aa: CATREGSQETQYF

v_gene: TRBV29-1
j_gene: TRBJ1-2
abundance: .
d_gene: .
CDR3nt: TGCAGCGTTGAAGATCCGCGAGTAGGCTACACCTTC
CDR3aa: CSVEDPRVGYTF

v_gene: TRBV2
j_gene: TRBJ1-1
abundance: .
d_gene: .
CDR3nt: TGTGCCAGCAGGTCCAACAGGGATACTGAAGCTTTCTTT
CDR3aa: CASRSNRDTEAFF

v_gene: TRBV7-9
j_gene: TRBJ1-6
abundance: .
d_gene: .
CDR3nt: TGTGCCAGCAGTGAACAGGGACAATCACCCCTCCACTTT
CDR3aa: CASSEQGQSPLHF

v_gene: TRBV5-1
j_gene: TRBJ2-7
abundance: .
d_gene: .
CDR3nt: TGCGCCAGCAGCTTAGGTGCTTCGTTTGGCTACGAGCAGTACTTC
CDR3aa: CASSLGASFGYEQYF

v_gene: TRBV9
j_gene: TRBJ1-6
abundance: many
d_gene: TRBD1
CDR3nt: TGTGCCAGCAGCCCCCGGACAGGGGGCTATAATTCACCCCTCCACTTT
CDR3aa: CASSPRTGGYNSPLHF

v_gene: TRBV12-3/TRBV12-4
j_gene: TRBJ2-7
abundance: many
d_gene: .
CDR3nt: TGTGCCAGCAGTTTCATCTTATCCCCTAAGAGCGAGCAGTACTTC
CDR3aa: CASSFILSPKSEQYF

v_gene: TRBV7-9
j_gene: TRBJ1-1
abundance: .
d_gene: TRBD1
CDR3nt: TGTGCCAGCATCCCCAGGACAGGGGGCACTGAAGCTTTCTTT
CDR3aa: CASIPRTGGTEAFF

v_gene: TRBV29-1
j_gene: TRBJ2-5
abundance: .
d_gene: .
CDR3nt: TGCAGCGTTGAAGATCGGGGGGCTAGGGAGACCCAGTACTTC
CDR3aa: CSVEDRGARETQYF

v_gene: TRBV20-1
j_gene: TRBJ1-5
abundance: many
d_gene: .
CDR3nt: TGCAGTGCTACCTGGAGGTACAATCAGCCCCAGCATTTT
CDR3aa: CSATWRYNQPQHF

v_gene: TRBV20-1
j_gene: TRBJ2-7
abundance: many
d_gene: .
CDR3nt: TGCAGTGCTAGTGGAGGGGGTAGGATCTCCTACGAGCAGTACTTC
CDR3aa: CSASGGGRISYEQYF

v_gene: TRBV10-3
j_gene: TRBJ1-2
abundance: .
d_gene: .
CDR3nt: TGTGCCATCACCCCGGCTCAGGGGATCACTGAAGATGGCTACACCTTC
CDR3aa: CAITPAQGITEDGYTF

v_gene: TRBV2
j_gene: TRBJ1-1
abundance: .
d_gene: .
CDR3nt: TGTGCCAGCAGTGAAGGAGTTAGGGCTGGGACTGAAGCTTTCTTT
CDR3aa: CASSEGVRAGTEAFF

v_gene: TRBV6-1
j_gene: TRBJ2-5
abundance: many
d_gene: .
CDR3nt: TGTGCCACTTCGGACTATACACAGGAGACCCAGTACTTC
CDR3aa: CATSDYTQETQYF

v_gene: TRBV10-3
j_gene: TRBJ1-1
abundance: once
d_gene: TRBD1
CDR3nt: TGTGCCATCAGGACAGGGAGCACTGAAGCTTTCTTT
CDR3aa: CAIRTGSTEAFF

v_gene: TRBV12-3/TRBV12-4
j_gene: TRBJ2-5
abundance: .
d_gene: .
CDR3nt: TGTGCCAGCAGTGACACAGGGGAGACCCAGTACTTC
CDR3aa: CASSDTGETQYF

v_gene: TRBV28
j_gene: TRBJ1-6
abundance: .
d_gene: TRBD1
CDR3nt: TGTGCCAGCAGACGACAGGGGAATAATTCACCCCTCCACTTT
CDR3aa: CASRRQGNNSPLHF

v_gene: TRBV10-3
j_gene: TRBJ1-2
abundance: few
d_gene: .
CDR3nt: TGTGCCATCACTCCAGACAGATCCTATGGCTACACCTTC
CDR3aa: CAITPDRSYGYTF

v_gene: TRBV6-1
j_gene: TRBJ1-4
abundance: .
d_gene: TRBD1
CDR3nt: TGTGCCAGCAGTGAAGCAGGCCAGGGGGATGAAAAACTGCTTTTT
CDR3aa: CASSEAGQGDEKLLF

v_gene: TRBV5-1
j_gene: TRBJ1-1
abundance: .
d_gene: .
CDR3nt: TGTGCCAGCAGCCAAGACAGTCCGAACACTGAAGCTTTCTTT
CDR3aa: CASSQDSPNTEAFF

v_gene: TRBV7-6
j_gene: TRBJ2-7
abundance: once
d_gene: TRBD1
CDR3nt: TGTGCCAGCAGCTTAGGAGGGACAGGGCACGGCGAGCAGTACTTC
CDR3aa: CASSLGGTGHGEQYF

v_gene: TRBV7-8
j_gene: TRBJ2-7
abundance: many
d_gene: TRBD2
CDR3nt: TGTGCCAGCAGCCCGGGGGGGACGCGATTTAACACAATCTCCTACGAGCAGTACTTC
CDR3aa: CASSPGGTRFNTISYEQYF

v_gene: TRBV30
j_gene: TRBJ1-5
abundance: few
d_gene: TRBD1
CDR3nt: TGTGCCTGGAGTGCGGACAGGGGTCAGCCCCAGCATTTT
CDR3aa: CAWSADRGQPQHF

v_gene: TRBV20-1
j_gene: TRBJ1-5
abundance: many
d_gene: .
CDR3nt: TGCAGTGCTAGAAGCGGAGACCAGCCCCAGCATTTT
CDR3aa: CSARSGDQPQHF

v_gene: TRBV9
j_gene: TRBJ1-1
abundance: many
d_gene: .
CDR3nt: TGTGCCAGCAGCGTAGACTCTGGGGGCTGGGCTTTCTTT
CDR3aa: CASSVDSGGWAFF

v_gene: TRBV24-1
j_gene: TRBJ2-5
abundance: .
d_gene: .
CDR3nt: TGTGCCACCAGTGATTTCGGGGGGCTTCAAGAGACCCAGTACTTC
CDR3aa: CATSDFGGLQETQYF

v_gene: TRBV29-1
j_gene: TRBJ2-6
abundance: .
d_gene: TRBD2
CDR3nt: TGCAGTGCTCCCCGCCTAGCGGGATCAGGGGCCAACGTCCTGACTTTC
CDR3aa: CSAPRLAGSGANVLTF